There are a few counts of the clone carrying this TCR beta chain. CDR1 is LNHDA, CDR2 SQIVND, per germline (reference sequence). V shed 4 bases and J shed 5 bases, with 17 bases lying between them. The CDR3 totals 15 residues. This entry is derived from a study of control samples from healthy donors and cancer patients. Generated by immunoSEQ multiplex PCR, the TCRdb table keeps only in-frame clones and is missing some. The table shows more than 25,000 clones, with approximately 85% occurring only once. Source material: PBMCs. The J gene is TRBJ1-1, the V gene TRBV19; D may be TRBD1 (5 bases). The source of this sequence is a woman aged 55-70 years with head and neck cancer. The CDR3 DNA reads TGTGCCAGTAGTACCTTCGCAGGGAGTAGGACTGAAGCTTTCTTT. Protein sequence: CASSTFAGSRTEAFF.